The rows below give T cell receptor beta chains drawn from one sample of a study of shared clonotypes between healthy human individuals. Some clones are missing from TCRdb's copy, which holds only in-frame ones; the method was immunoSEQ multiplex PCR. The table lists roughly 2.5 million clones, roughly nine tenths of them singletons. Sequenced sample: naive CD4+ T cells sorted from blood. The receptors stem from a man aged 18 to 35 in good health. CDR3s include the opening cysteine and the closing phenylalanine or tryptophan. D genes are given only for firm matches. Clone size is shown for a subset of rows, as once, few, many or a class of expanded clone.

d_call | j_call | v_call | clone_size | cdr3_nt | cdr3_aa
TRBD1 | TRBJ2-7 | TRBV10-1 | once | TGCGCCAGCAGCTCACAGGGGAACTTTTACGAGCAGTACTTC | CASSSQGNFYEQYF
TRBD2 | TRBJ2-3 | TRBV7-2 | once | TGTGCCAGCAGCGCCCGACTAGCGGGGTACACGGATACGCAGTATTTT | CASSARLAGYTDTQYF
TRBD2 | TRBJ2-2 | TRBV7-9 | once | TGTGCCAGCAGCCCTAGCGGGGGGACCGGGGAGCTGTTTTTT | CASSPSGGTGELFF
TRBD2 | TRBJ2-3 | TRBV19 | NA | TGTGCCAGTAGTATAATAGCGGGAGGGGTTGCAGATACGCAGTATTTT | CASSIIAGGVADTQYF
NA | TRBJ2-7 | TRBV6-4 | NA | TGTGCCAGCCCCGGGAAGACCTACGAGCAGTACTTC | CASPGKTYEQYF
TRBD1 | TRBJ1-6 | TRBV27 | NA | TGTGCCAGCAGTTTTAGACAGGGTAAAGATAATTCACCCCTCCACTTT | CASSFRQGKDNSPLHF
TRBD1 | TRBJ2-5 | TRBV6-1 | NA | TGTGCCAGCAGTGTGACAGGGTTGGGAGAGACCCAGTACTTC | CASSVTGLGETQYF
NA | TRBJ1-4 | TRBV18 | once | TGTGCCAGCTCACCCGGGACACAGGATGAAAAACTGTTTTTT | CASSPGTQDEKLFF
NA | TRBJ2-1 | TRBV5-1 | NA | TGCGCCAGCAGCGTCGATAAAGGTGAGCAGTTCTTC | CASSVDKGEQFF
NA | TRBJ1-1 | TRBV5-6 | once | TGTGCCAGCAGCTTGTTGGAGGTTGGTTTTGGGGGCGGTGAAGCTTTCTTT | CASSLLEVGFGGGEAFF
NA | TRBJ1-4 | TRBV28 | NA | TGTGCCAGCAGTACTCGGGGTGAAAAACTGTTTTTT | CASSTRGEKLFF
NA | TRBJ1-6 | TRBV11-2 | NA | TGTGCCAGCAGTCGCAGCTCCTATAATTCACCCCTCCACTTT | CASSRSSYNSPLHF
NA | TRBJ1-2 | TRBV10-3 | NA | TGTGCCATCAGTGAGGGGGTATCGCTCCCAAACTATGGCTACACCTTC | CAISEGVSLPNYGYTF
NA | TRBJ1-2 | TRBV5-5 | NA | TGTGCCAGCAGCCTGGGTGGCGTTAACTATGGCTACACCTTC | CASSLGGVNYGYTF
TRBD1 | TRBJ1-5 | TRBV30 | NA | TGTGCCTGGAGTCTGGGGACAGCAGGCAATCAGCCCCAGCATTTT | CAWSLGTAGNQPQHF
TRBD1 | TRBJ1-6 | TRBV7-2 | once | TGTGCCAGCAGCTTAGTGGGGACAGGGGAAGGTTCACCCCTCCACTTT | CASSLVGTGEGSPLHF
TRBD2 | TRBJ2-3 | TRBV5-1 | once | TGCGCCAGCAGCTTTAGCGGGTCAGGCACAGATACGCAGTATTTT | CASSFSGSGTDTQYF
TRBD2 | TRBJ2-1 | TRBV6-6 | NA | TGTGCCAGCAGTCGAGCGGGGATCAATGAGCAGTTCTTC | CASSRAGINEQFF
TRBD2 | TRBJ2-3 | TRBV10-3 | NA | TGTGCCATCACTGGGACTAGCGGGAGCCTCGATACGCAGTATTTT | CAITGTSGSLDTQYF
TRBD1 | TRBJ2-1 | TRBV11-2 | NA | TGTGCCAGCAGCTCCGGGACAGGGTCCTACAATGAGCAGTTCTTC | CASSSGTGSYNEQFF
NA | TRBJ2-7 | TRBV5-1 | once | TGCGCCAGCAGCGGGTCGGAGGGCTACGAGCAGTACTTC | CASSGSEGYEQYF
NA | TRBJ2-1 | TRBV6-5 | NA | TGTGCCAGCAGTTATTCCCTTTCTTGGTTCTTC | CASSYSLSWFF
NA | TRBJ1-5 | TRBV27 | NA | TGTGCCAGCAGTTTGTGGGGGGGGAGTCAGCCCCAGCATTTT | CASSLWGGSQPQHF
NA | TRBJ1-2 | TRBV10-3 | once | TGTGCCATCAGTGCTGACGTTAACTATGGCTACACCTTC | CAISADVNYGYTF
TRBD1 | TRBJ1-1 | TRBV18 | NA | TGTGCCAGCTCACCAGTAACGGGACAGATGAACACTGAAGCTTTCTTT | CASSPVTGQMNTEAFF
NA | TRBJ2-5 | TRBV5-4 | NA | TGTGCCAGCAGCCCCATGCTCCAAGAGACCCAGTACTTC | CASSPMLQETQYF
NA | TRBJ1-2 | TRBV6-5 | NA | TGTGCCAGCAGTTACTCGTATCTAGGCCCCCCCTATGGCTACACCTTC | CASSYSYLGPPYGYTF
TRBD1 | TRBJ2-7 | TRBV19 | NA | TGTGCCAGTAGTACACAGGGGAAGGACTACGAGCAGTACTTC | CASSTQGKDYEQYF
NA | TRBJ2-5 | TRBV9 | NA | TGTGCCAGCAGCGTAGTTTCCTCCGGTGGGACCCAGTACTTC | CASSVVSSGGTQYF
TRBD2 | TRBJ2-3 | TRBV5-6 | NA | TGTGCCAGCAGCCCTCGGCTAGCGGGAGAAGATACGCAGTATTTT | CASSPRLAGEDTQYF
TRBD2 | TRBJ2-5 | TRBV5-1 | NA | TGCGCCAGCAGCTCTGAGGGCGCGGGAGGAGAGACCCAGTACTTC | CASSSEGAGGETQYF
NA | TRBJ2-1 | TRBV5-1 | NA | TGCGCCAGCAGCCTCGGGGAGACCCCCTACAATGAGCAGTTCTTC | CASSLGETPYNEQFF
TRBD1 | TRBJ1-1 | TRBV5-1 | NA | TGCGCCAGCAGCCCCCAGGGACAGGGAGGGAACACTGAAGCTTTCTTT | CASSPQGQGGNTEAFF
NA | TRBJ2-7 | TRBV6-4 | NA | TGTGCCAGCATAAGTGTTCGGGTTACTGGGCAGTACTTC | CASISVRVTGQYF
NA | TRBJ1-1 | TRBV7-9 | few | TGTGCCAGCAGCCGTTATCCAGGGTTCACTGAAGCTTTCTTT | CASSRYPGFTEAFF
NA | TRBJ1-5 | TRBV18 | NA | TGTGCCAGCTCACCACAACAGATCAGCAATCAGCCCCAGCATTTT | CASSPQQISNQPQHF